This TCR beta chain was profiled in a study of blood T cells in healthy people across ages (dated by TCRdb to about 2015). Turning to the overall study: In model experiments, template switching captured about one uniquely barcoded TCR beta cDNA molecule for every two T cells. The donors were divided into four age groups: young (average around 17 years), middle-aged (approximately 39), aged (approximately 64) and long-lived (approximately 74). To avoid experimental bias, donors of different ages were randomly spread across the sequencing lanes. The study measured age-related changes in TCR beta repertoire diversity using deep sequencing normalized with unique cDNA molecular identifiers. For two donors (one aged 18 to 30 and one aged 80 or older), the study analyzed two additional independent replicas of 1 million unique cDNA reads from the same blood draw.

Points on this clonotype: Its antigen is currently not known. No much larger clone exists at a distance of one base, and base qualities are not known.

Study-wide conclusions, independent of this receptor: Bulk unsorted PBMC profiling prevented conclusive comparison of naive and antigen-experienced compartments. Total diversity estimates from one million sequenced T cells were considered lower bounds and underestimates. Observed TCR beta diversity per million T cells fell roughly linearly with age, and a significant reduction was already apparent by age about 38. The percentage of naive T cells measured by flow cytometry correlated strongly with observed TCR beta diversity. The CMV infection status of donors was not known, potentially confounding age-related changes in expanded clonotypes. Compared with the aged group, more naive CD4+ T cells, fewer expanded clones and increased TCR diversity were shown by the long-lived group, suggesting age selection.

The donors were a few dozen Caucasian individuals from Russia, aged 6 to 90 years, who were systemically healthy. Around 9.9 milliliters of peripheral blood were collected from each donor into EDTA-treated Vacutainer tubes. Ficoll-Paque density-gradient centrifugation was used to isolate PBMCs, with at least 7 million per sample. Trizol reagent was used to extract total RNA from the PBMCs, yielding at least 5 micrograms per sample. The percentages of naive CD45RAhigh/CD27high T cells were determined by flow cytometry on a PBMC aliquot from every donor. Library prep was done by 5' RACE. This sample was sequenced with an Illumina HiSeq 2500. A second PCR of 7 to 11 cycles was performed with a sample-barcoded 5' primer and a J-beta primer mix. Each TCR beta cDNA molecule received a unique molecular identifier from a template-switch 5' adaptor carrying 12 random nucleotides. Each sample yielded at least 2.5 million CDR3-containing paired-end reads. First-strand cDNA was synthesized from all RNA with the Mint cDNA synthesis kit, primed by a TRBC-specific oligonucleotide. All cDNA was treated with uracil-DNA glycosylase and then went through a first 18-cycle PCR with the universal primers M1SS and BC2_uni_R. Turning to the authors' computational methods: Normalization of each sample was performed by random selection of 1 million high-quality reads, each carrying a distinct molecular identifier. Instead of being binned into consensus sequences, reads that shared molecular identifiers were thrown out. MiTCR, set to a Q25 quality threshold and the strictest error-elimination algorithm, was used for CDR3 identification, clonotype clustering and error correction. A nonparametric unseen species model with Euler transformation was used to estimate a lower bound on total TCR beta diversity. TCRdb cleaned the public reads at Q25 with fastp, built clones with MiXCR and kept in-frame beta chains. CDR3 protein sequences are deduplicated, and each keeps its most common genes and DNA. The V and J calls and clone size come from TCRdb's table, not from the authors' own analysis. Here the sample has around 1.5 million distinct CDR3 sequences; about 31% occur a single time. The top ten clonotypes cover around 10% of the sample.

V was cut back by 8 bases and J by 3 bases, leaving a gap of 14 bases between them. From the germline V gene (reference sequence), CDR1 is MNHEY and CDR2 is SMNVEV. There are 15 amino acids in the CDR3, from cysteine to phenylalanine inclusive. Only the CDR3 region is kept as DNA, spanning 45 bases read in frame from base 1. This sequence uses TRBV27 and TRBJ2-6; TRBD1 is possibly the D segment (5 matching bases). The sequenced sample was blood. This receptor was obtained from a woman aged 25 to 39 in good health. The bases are TGTGCCAGCGCCTTCAGGGTGGATGGGGCCAACGTCCTGACTTTC. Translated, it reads CASAFRVDGANVLTF.